Each of the 5 T cell receptor beta chains below was sequenced from the same sample in a study of blood T cells in healthy people across ages. Sample-barcoded 5' priming and a J-beta primer mix drove a second PCR of roughly 6 to 12 cycles. TCRdb used MiXCR to reprocess the 5' RACE reads, holding one entry per CDR3 protein. The sample has 800,000 or so distinct CDR3 sequences, 60% to 80% seen once. The sequencing sample was made of blood. The receptor source for this set is a man aged 25-45 years in good health.

The chain uses TRBV6-5 and TRBJ2-5; D is undetermined. The germline V gene encodes CDR1 MNHEY and CDR2 SVGAGI. This CDR3 is built from 17 residues. V gave up 0 bases and J gave up 0 bases, with 14 bases separating them. The CDR3 loop is CASSYSRHNTYQETQYF. For the CDR3, the DNA is TGTGCCAGCAGTTACTCTCGGCACAACACGTACCAAGAGACCCAGTACTTC.

The table lists this clonotype with a few counts. This rearrangement joins TRBV7-2 to TRBJ2-1, with a weak D call TRBD2 (5 bases). Germline-derived CDR1 and CDR2 are SGHTA and FQGNSA. This CDR3 is built from 13 residues. V lost 1 base to trimming and J lost 8 bases, with 9 bases between them. CDR3 sequence reads: CASSLDPRDEQFF. The CDR3 DNA reads TGTGCCAGCAGCTTAGACCCGCGGGATGAGCAGTTCTTC.

In this sample, this clonotype turned up once. The rearrangement uses TRBV5-1 and TRBJ2-7; possibly TRBD2 for D (6 bases). The DNA end lines up better with TRBJ2-5; the J call may be wrong. Germline V gene data show CDR1 as SGHRS and CDR2 as YFSETQ. This CDR3 contains 15 residues. CDR3 sequence reads: CASSPRERSGETQYF. Written as DNA, the CDR3 is TGCGCCAGCAGCCCCCGGGAGCGGAGTGGAGAGACCCAGTACTTC.

The chain uses TRBV2 and TRBJ1-4; 7 nucleotides match TRBD1. The junction had 6 bases not matched to a gene; V was cut back by 6 bases and J by 5 bases. This CDR3 comprises 14 residues. The germline V gene has CDR1 SNHLY and CDR2 FYNNEI. The CDR3: CASRGQVKNEKLFF. CDR3 DNA sequence: TGTGCCAGCAGAGGACAGGTCAAGAATGAAAAACTGTTTTTT.

The chain couples TRBV25-1 to TRBJ1-2, with TRBD1 matching over 8 bases. The trim removed 8 bases at V and 6 bases at J, leaving 2 bases unmatched. Germline loops: CDR1 MGHDK, CDR2 SYGVNS. This CDR3 has 11 amino acids. CDR3 bases: TGTGCCAGCTGGACAGGGAATGGCTACACCTTC. This translates into CASWTGNGYTF.